This T cell receptor (beta chain) originates from a study of neurological immune-mediated disorders. The sample's time point: longitudinal time-point 1 (baseline). Synthesis of cDNA was performed by 5'RACE using 10-nucleotide random UMIs. Sequencing runs each generated in excess of 160 million TCR-beta sequences derived from 15-18 subjects. TCRdb fed the 5' RACE reads into MiXCR, producing one record per CDR3 protein. The table records 55,000 to 70,000 distinct CDR3 sequences, about 10% of them present only once. This CDR3 has 13 residues. Germline-derived CDR1 and CDR2 are SGHTA and FQGTGA. The V end was cut by 1 base, the J end by 3 bases, with 7 bases between. Ten or more counts support this clonotype.

The J gene is TRBJ2-7, the V gene TRBV7-3; tentative D call: TRBD1 (6 bases). Specimen: PBMCs. The clonotype was recovered from a male donor with HTLV-1-associated myelopathy (HAM/TSP). CDR3 nucleotides: TGTGCCAGCAGCTTAAAGGGGGACTACGAGCAGTACTTC. Its translation is CASSLKGDYEQYF.